The source of this T cell receptor (beta chain) is a study of blood T cell repertoires in COVID-19. About the study: Sites in the United States, Italy and Spain provided acute and convalescent COVID-19 samples. T cells, B-cell-depleted T cells, or PBMCs provided the cDNA or gDNA that served as material.

V lost 0 bases and J 3 bases, leaving 11 bases between the germline ends. This CDR3 is built from 15 residues. From germline, CDR1 is SGHRS and CDR2 YFSETQ. The repertoire was sequenced with immunoSEQ multiplex PCR; TCRdb's copy has only in-frame clones and lacks some. The table has 100,000 or so clones, 82% seen once. The sequenced sample consisted of peripheral blood. The rearrangement links TRBV5-1 to TRBJ2-3; weak D call: TRBD2 (7 bases). This sequence originates from a man aged 70 or older with active or convalescent COVID-19. CDR3: CASSLGGGQTDTQYF. CDR3 sequence (DNA): TGCGCCAGCAGCTTGGGCGGGGGCCAGACAGATACGCAGTATTTT.